This is a list of T cell receptor beta chains from one sample in a study of blood T cell repertoires in COVID-19. The method was immunoSEQ multiplex PCR; TCRdb's version includes in-frame clones alone and lacks a portion of them. The table lists some 170,000 clones, roughly 84% of them singletons. The specimen was peripheral blood. The source is a man aged 40-50 years with acute or convalescent COVID-19. CDR3s include the opening cysteine and the closing phenylalanine or tryptophan. The order of the fields is V gene, J gene, clone size, CDR3 protein. Clone size is stated in some rows and not others, as once, few, many or a class when expanded.

V: TRBV2
J: TRBJ2-2
size: NA
CDR3: CASSENRVGPGELFF

V: TRBV5-4
J: TRBJ2-5
size: NA
CDR3: CASSLTSGGTETQYF

V: TRBV29-1
J: TRBJ1-1
size: few
CDR3: CSVGGNGFETEAFF

V: TRBV9
J: TRBJ1-1
size: NA
CDR3: CASSASSGGTAFF

V: TRBV7-8
J: TRBJ1-4
size: few
CDR3: CASSVDRGLGKLFF

V: TRBV5-1
J: TRBJ1-1
size: once
CDR3: CASSHGGNTEAFF

V: TRBV7-9
J: TRBJ1-1
size: NA
CDR3: CASSLGSPPGRTEAFF

V: TRBV6-5
J: TRBJ1-1
size: NA
CDR3: CASSSDRGRSEAFF

V: TRBV27
J: TRBJ2-3
size: NA
CDR3: CASSGLSSWITDTQYF

V: TRBV27
J: TRBJ1-5
size: NA
CDR3: CASSSLGQGSNQPQHF

V: TRBV11-2
J: TRBJ1-3
size: NA
CDR3: CASSEAANTIYF

V: TRBV4-1
J: TRBJ2-1
size: NA
CDR3: CASSQRLAGGNNEQFF

V: TRBV6-2/TRBV6-3
J: TRBJ2-1
size: NA
CDR3: CASSYSKAGGFQFF